This TCR beta chain was identified during a study of blood T cell repertoires in COVID-19. About the study: PBMCs, B-cell-depleted T cells, or T cells provided the cDNA or gDNA that made up the material.

As originally analysed: Nucleated cell counts were estimated from reference gene primer amplification. The data were produced by immunoSEQ multiplex PCR, yet TCRdb's version contains in-frame clones alone and is incomplete. D and trimming come from the DNA, and the V and J calls and clone size come from that table. The profile covers tens of thousands of clones, with approximately 83% appearing a single time and less than 35% taken by the ten largest. The V gene end was trimmed by 1 base and the J gene end by 2 bases; junction bases not matched to a gene: 7. Per the germline V gene, CDR1 is SGHNT and CDR2 is YYREEE (reference sequence). This CDR3 comprises 17 residues. In Seattle, patients joined the study during active infection and were tracked longitudinally.

The chain couples TRBV5-4 to TRBJ1-2, with 11 bases identical to TRBD1. Sequencing was performed on peripheral blood. This TCR was sampled from a woman over 75 with COVID-19, enrolled during active disease. This CDR3 is CASSLSGGTGGNYGYTF. The CDR3 region has the DNA TGTGCCAGCAGCTTGAGCGGCGGGACAGGGGGAAACTATGGCTACACCTTC.